Shown below are 31 T cell receptor beta chains from a single sample sequenced in a study of monozygotic twins with cystic fibrosis. Profiling relied on immunoSEQ multiplex PCR, and the TCRdb table lists in-frame clones only, not all of them. The sample lists about 14,000 clones; over 80% were seen once. Sample: blood. These receptors originate from a girl aged 2 to 10 with cystic fibrosis.

The chain couples TRBV6-5 to TRBJ2-7; D might be TRBD2 (5 bases). Germline CDR1 reads MNHEY; CDR2 reads SVGAGI. V shed 7 bases and J shed 0 bases, with 13 bases lying between them. This CDR3 contains 14 residues. This chain's CDR3 is CASTNSGDSYEQYF. DNA for the CDR3: TGTGCCAGCACGAACAGCGGCGACTCCTACGAGCAGTACTTC.

The genes are TRBV27 and TRBJ2-7, with D possibly being TRBD1 (6 bases). The CDR3 sequence is 14 residues long. The germline V gene has CDR1 MNHEY and CDR2 SMNVEV (reference sequence). Trimming took 5 bases from V and 1 from J, leaving 12 bases between them. The CDR3: CASSPDSNSYEQYF. The CDR3 DNA is TGTGCCAGCAGTCCGGACAGTAATTCCTACGAGCAGTACTTC.

The V gene is TRBV19, the J gene TRBJ2-2; 12 nucleotides line up with TRBD2. The J segment lost 5 bases and the V segment lost 10 bases, leaving 5 bases of the junction unmatched. The CDR3 runs to 14 residues. Per germline, CDR1 LNHDA and CDR2 SQIVND (reference sequence). The CDR3 sequence: CATTLAGGTGELFF. The DNA for the CDR3 is TGTGCCACCACACTAGCGGGAGGTACCGGGGAGCTGTTTTTT.

The sample holds one count of this clone. The chain combines TRBV6-5 with TRBJ2-6, with a possible D match to TRBD2 (5 bases). Trimming left V 6 bases short and J 1 base short, with 10 bases between. This CDR3 comprises 15 residues. Germline V gene data show CDR1 as MNHEY and CDR2 as SVGAGI. CDR3 DNA: TGTGCCAGCAGCATACTAGTTTCTGGGGCCAACGTCCTGACTTTC. This gives the protein CASSILVSGANVLTF.

The rearrangement uses TRBV9 and TRBJ1-2; tentative D call: TRBD1 (6 bases). V lost 0 bases, J lost 4 bases, and 13 bases lay in between. This CDR3 spans 15 amino acids. Germline V CDR1 and CDR2: SGDLS, YYNGEE. The CDR3 DNA is TGTGCCAGCAGCGTAGCGATAGGGGGAGTCTATGGCTACACCTTC. This translates into CASSVAIGGVYGYTF.

The V call is TRBV5-4, the J call TRBJ2-5, with 10 nucleotides matching TRBD2. CDR1 is SGHNT and CDR2 is YYREEE in the germline V gene (reference sequence). The CDR3 covers 15 residues. V dropped 0 bases and J dropped 3; count of bases not matched to a gene: 2. The CDR3 coding sequence is TGTGCCAGCAGCTTGGTAGCGGGAGGAGAAGAGACCCAGTACTTC. Translated: CASSLVAGGEETQYF. Full variable domain (missing parts from reference TRBV5-4 and TRBJ2-5): ETGVTQSPTHLIKTRGQQVTLRCSSQSGHNTVSWYQQALGQGPQFIFQYYREEENGRGNFPPRFSGLQFPNYSSELNVNALELDDSALYLCASSLVAGGEETQYFGPGTRLLVL.

A single count supports this clone. The genes are TRBV6-5 and TRBJ2-5; possible D gene TRBD2, 5 bases. Trimming removed 0 bases at V and 8 bases at J, with 13 bases between. CDR1 is MNHEY, CDR2 SVGAGI, per germline. The CDR3 has 14 residues. For the CDR3, the DNA is TGTGCCAGCAGTTACTCGAGACCAGAGGGTACCCAGTACTTC. Protein sequence: CASSYSRPEGTQYF.

The V gene is TRBV6-5, the J gene TRBJ2-3, with 10 bases matching TRBD2. V was pared by 6 bases and J by 4 bases, with 7 bases of the junction left unmatched. The germline V gene has CDR1 MNHEY and CDR2 SVGAGI. The CDR3 consists of 15 residues. The CDR3 nucleotides read TGTGCCAGCAGGAGAGCCGGACTAGCGGCAGATACGCAGTATTTT. Its protein product is CASRRAGLAADTQYF.

The J gene is TRBJ2-1, the V gene TRBV18; 8 bases align to TRBD2. CDR1 and CDR2 from the germline V gene are KGHSH and LQKENI. With V trimmed by 2 bases and J by 4 bases, 4 bases remained unmatched. The CDR3 spans 15 residues. CDR3 DNA sequence: TGTGCCAGCTCACCAGGAGCGGGAGCTTACAATGAGCAGTTCTTC. Protein sequence: CASSPGAGAYNEQFF.

This rearrangement joins TRBV5-6 to TRBJ1-2, with TRBD1 matching 9 bases. CDR3 length: 14 residues. CDR1 SGHDT and CDR2 YYEEEE come from the germline V gene. J was trimmed by 8 bases and V by 2 bases; bases with no gene match: 7. CDR3: CASSLIQGARGYTF. DNA of the CDR3: TGTGCCAGCAGCTTAATACAGGGGGCTCGAGGCTACACCTTC.

The gene calls are TRBV5-1 and TRBJ2-1; TRBD1 is a possible D gene (6 bases). Between the trimmed V and J ends, which lost 4 bases and 4 bases, there was a span of 12 bases. Per germline, CDR1 SGHRS and CDR2 YFSETQ. The CDR3 length is 14 residues. The CDR3 loop is CASSRTEVYNEQFF. CDR3 DNA: TGCGCCAGCAGCCGGACAGAGGTGTACAATGAGCAGTTCTTC. Using reference TRBV5-1 and TRBJ2-1 for the parts outside the CDR3, the full variable domain is KAGVTQTPRYLIKTRGQQVTLSCSPISGHRSVSWYQQTPGQGLQFLFEYFSETQRNKGNFPGRFSGRQFSNSRSEMNVSTLELGDSALYLCASSRTEVYNEQFFGPGTRLTVL.

The chain has TRBV7-9 and TRBJ2-3, with TRBD2 identical over 16 bases. This CDR3 spans 16 amino acids. The V gene's germline CDR1 is SEHNR and CDR2 FQNEAQ (reference sequence). After removal of 10 bases from V and 4 bases from J, the junction contained 8 bases not matched to a gene. CDR3 coding DNA: TGTGCCACCGGGACTAGCGGGAGGGCCGGGGCAGATACGCAGTATTTT. Amino acid sequence: CATGTSGRAGADTQYF.

The genes are TRBV6-6 and TRBJ2-3, with TRBD2 matching over 11 bases. CDR1 and CDR2 from the germline V gene are MNHNY and SVGAGI (reference sequence). V lost 4 bases to trimming and J lost 1 base; unmatched junction nucleotides: 1. There are 15 residues in the CDR3. The CDR3 here is CASSLAGGGTDTQYF. The CDR3 DNA follows: TGTGCCAGCAGTTTAGCGGGAGGGGGCACAGATACGCAGTATTTT.

This rearrangement joins TRBV6-6 to TRBJ2-3, with TRBD2 identical over 12 bases. Germline V CDR1 and CDR2: MNHNY, SVGAGI (reference sequence). Unmatched junction bases numbered 7, after V lost 6 bases and J lost 6 bases. This CDR3 spans 15 amino acids. The CDR3 here is CASRRMTSGSDTQYF. DNA for the CDR3: TGTGCCAGCAGGCGGATGACTAGCGGGAGTGATACGCAGTATTTT.

This sequence joins TRBV4-1 and TRBJ1-3; D is unresolved. Germline V gene sequence: CDR1 MGHRA, CDR2 YSYEKL. V dropped 1 base and J dropped 0 bases, with 22 bases sitting between them. CDR3 length equals 20 residues. The CDR3: CASSQGPPFRFTSSGNTIYF. CDR3 sequence (DNA): TGCGCCAGCAGCCAAGGGCCCCCGTTCCGGTTTACGAGCTCTGGAAACACCATATATTTT.

CDR3 sequence (DNA): TGTGCCAGCAGTGAACGTCGGCTCCCGAACACTGAAGCTTTCTTT. As protein: CASSERRLPNTEAFF. The chain is built from TRBV2 and TRBJ1-1; D gene unclear. The CDR3 is 15 amino acids. V was clipped by 2 bases and J by 1 base, with 11 bases between them. CDR1 and CDR2 from the germline V gene are SNHLY and FYNNEI.

The chain links TRBV27 to TRBJ1-2; 8 bases map to TRBD1. V was clipped by 5 bases and J by 7 bases; unmatched bases: 6. This CDR3 contains 13 residues. Germline CDR1 and CDR2: MNHEY and SMNVEV (reference sequence). The CDR3 nucleotides are TGTGCCAGCAGTCCAGGGGGCCCTGGTGGCTACACCTTC. This gives the protein CASSPGGPGGYTF.

The gene calls are TRBV14 and TRBJ2-5; D is ambiguous. V gave up 3 bases and J gave up 5 bases, with 10 bases separating them. The CDR3 totals 13 residues. Per germline, CDR1 SGHDN and CDR2 FVKESK. The CDR3 spells CASSQVQKETQYF. The CDR3 DNA reads as TGTGCCAGCAGCCAGGTACAGAAGGAGACCCAGTACTTC.

V is TRBV7-3 and J is TRBJ2-2, with TRBD2 identical over 10 bases. Germline CDR1 SGHTA, CDR2 FQGTGA. CDR3 length: 15 residues. V lost 5 bases, J lost 5 bases, and 5 bases stayed unmatched. In nucleotides, the CDR3 is TGTGCCAGCAGCCGGCGGACTAGCGGAACCGGGGAGCTGTTTTTT. Amino acid sequence: CASSRRTSGTGELFF.

The chain carries TRBV5-4 and TRBJ2-1; D is possibly TRBD2 (6 bases). The germline V gene has CDR1 SGHNT and CDR2 YYREEE (reference sequence). The CDR3 is made up of 16 amino acids. V gave up 2 bases and J gave up 0 bases, with 12 bases separating them. CDR3 amino acids: CASSFKRASSYNEQFF. The DNA of the CDR3 is TGTGCCAGCAGCTTTAAGCGGGCGAGCTCCTACAATGAGCAGTTCTTC.

V and J are TRBV30 and TRBJ1-5; 7 nucleotides align to TRBD1. The CDR3 is made up of 15 amino acids. The V gene end was trimmed by 1 base and the J gene end by 7 bases; junction bases not matched to a gene: 10. The germline gives CDR1 GTSNPN, CDR2 SVGIG (reference sequence). Written as DNA, the CDR3 is TGTGCCTGGAGTGCCCTTAGGGGGCGAGGGCAGCCCCAGCATTTT. Its translation: CAWSALRGRGQPQHF.

This chain uses TRBV18 with TRBJ2-1; TRBD2 aligns across 11 bases. V was pared by 6 bases and J by 5 bases, with 6 bases of the junction left unmatched. Germline CDR1 is KGHSH and CDR2 is LQKENI. The CDR3 spans 15 residues. CDR3 sequence (DNA): TGTGCCAGCTCCCCCCTAGCGGGAGGCAACAATGAGCAGTTCTTC. This codes for CASSPLAGGNNEQFF.

This rearrangement joins TRBV5-1 to TRBJ2-1; D not certain. CDR3 length: 12 amino acids. Germline V gene sequence: CDR1 SGHRS, CDR2 YFSETQ. Trimming took off 0 bases at V and 10 bases at J, with 8 bases between the two ends. The CDR3 bases are TGCGCCAGCAGCTTGGCGACCGGAGAGCAGTTCTTC. Translation gives CASSLATGEQFF.

The gene calls are TRBV27 and TRBJ2-7; tentative D call: TRBD2 (6 bases). Trimming took off 8 bases at V and 2 bases at J, with 16 bases between the two ends. The CDR3 covers 14 residues. Per the germline V gene, CDR1 is MNHEY and CDR2 is SMNVEV (reference sequence). This CDR3 reads CASRGAGIPYEQYF. The CDR3 coding sequence is TGTGCCAGCCGCGGGGCAGGGATCCCCTACGAGCAGTACTTC.

V usage is TRBV4-2 and J usage is TRBJ2-1; D possibly matches TRBD1 or TRBD2 (5 bases each). The ends were cut back, 1 base at V and 0 bases at J, with 13 bases in the middle. From germline, CDR1 is LGHNA and CDR2 YNFKEQ. CDR3 size: 17 residues. CDR3 DNA sequence: TGTGCCAGCAGCCAAGCCCCGGGACCGAACTCCTACAATGAGCAGTTCTTC. Translating it yields CASSQAPGPNSYNEQFF.

The gene calls are TRBV5-8 and TRBJ1-2; D not certain. Germline V gene lookup returns CDR1 SGHTS and CDR2 YDEGEE. There are 15 residues in the CDR3. V was cut by 3 bases and J by 0 bases, with 12 bases left in between. The CDR3 region is CASSSDYDTNYGYTF. CDR3 nucleotides: TGTGCCAGCAGCTCCGACTACGACACTAACTATGGCTACACCTTC.

CDR3 in DNA: TGTGCCAGCAGCTCCGAAGCGGGATTGGGAGAGCAGTACTTC. Protein product: CASSSEAGLGEQYF. The rearrangement joins TRBV7-2 to TRBJ2-7; the match to TRBD2 covers 7 bases. The CDR3 has 14 amino acids. V was pared by 4 bases and J by 7 bases, with 10 bases of the junction left unmatched. Germline-derived CDR1 and CDR2 are SGHTA and FQGNSA.

The chain carries TRBV4-1 and TRBJ2-1, with 7 bases that match TRBD2. CDR3 size: 16 residues. Per germline, CDR1 MGHRA and CDR2 YSYEKL. V dropped 1 base and J dropped 3; count of bases not matched to a gene: 6. The chain's CDR3 is CASSQVRLAVYNEQFF. In DNA, the CDR3 is TGCGCCAGCAGCCAAGTTCGGCTAGCGGTCTACAATGAGCAGTTCTTC.

The chain joins TRBV5-6 to TRBJ2-7, with 8 bases fitting TRBD2. CDR1 is SGHDT, CDR2 YYEEEE, per germline. The V segment lost 1 base and the J segment 3 bases; nucleotides outside the gene matches: 3. The CDR3 contains 14 residues. CDR3: CASSLYGTSYEQYF. Written as DNA, the CDR3 is TGTGCCAGCAGCTTGTACGGGACTAGCTACGAGCAGTACTTC.

This clone was recorded only once. The rearrangement uses TRBV19 and TRBJ1-2, with 10 bases fitting TRBD1. The junction had 4 bases not matched to a gene; V was cut back by 7 bases and J by 8 bases. Germline-derived CDR1 and CDR2 are LNHDA and SQIVND (reference sequence). The CDR3 totals 12 residues. The chain's CDR3 is CASKGTGDGYTF. The CDR3 DNA reads TGTGCCAGTAAGGGGACAGGGGACGGCTACACCTTC.

V and J are TRBV28 and TRBJ2-7; 9 bases fit TRBD1. V dropped 10 bases and J dropped 6; count of bases not matched to a gene: 16. The CDR3 runs to 15 residues. Germline V gene lookup returns CDR1 MDHEN and CDR2 SYDVKM. CDR3 sequence (DNA): TGTGCCATCATGGGGGTACCGGGACAGGGTTCCGAGCAGTACTTC. It is translated as CAIMGVPGQGSEQYF.